This TCR beta chain derives from a study of cytomegalovirus exposure and HLA in healthy donors. Both 60 Vbeta primers and 13 Jbeta primers went into the PCR. The data were produced by immunoSEQ multiplex PCR, yet TCRdb's version contains in-frame clones alone and is incomplete. The table includes some 170,000 clones, roughly 79% detected once. Whole-study findings and limits: The study listed some 160 cytomegalovirus-associated TCR beta chains.

In regard to this clone: As yet, its antigen is unknown.

The TCR originated in a woman between 18 and 30 years old in good health and CMV-seropositive. Source material: PBMCs.

The CDR3 loop is CASSPGLAGFEGSYNEQFF. CDR3 sequence (DNA): TGTGCCAGCAGTCCGGGACTAGCGGGGTTTGAGGGCTCCTACAATGAGCAGTTCTTC. V is TRBV27 and J is TRBJ2-1; 13 bases match TRBD2. Germline values: CDR1 MNHEY, CDR2 SMNVEV (reference sequence). The CDR3 consists of 19 residues. After removal of 5 bases from V and 0 bases from J, the junction contained 10 bases not matched to a gene.